This is a list of T cell receptor beta chains from one sample in a study of cytomegalovirus exposure and HLA in healthy donors. Here immunoSEQ multiplex PCR was the method, and the copy in TCRdb shows in-frame clones only, minus some. This sample has about 130,000 clones, with around 81% found just once. The material sequenced was PBMCs. These TCRs come from a woman aged 45-59 years in good health and CMV-seronegative. Both conserved end residues are part of each CDR3. Each record gives: J gene, V gene, clone size, D gene, CDR3 DNA, CDR3 protein. D genes are given only for firm matches. Some rows mark clone size as missing; the rest say once, few, many or name a class of expanded clone.

TRBJ1-5 TRBV28 - - TGTGCCAGCAGTTCCGTGGGTCGGGATCAGCCCCAGCATTTT CASSSVGRDQPQHF
TRBJ2-5 TRBV5-1 - - TGCGCCAGCAGCTTGGTCACGGGAGAGACCCAGTACTTC CASSLVTGETQYF
TRBJ2-5 TRBV6-1 - TRBD2 TGTGCCAGCACGGTGTCGACGGGGGGAACCCAGTACTTC CASTVSTGGTQYF
TRBJ1-5 TRBV7-6 - - TGTGCCAGCAGTTCCGGGGGGAATCAGCCCCAGCATTTT CASSSGGNQPQHF
TRBJ1-2 TRBV18 - TRBD1 TGTGCCAGCTCACCACTACAGGGGGAGGAAGGCTACACCTTC CASSPLQGEEGYTF
TRBJ2-5 TRBV9 - TRBD2 TGTGCCAGCAGCGCACCGTTGGGACTAGCGGGAGCTGAGACCCAGTACTTC CASSAPLGLAGAETQYF
TRBJ2-4 TRBV7-2 once - TGTGCCAGCAGCTTATCCTACATTCAGTACTTC CASSLSYIQYF
TRBJ1-1 TRBV5-1 few TRBD1 TGCGCCAGCAGCCCATGGACAGGGAGGACCACTGAAGCTTTCTTT CASSPWTGRTTEAFF
TRBJ2-7 TRBV7-3 - - TGTGCCAGCAGCTTAGGAGGGCCGTTGGGCGAGCAGTACTTC CASSLGGPLGEQYF
TRBJ2-1 TRBV5-1 - TRBD2 TGCGCCAGCAGCTCCCTTACGGGAGGAACCAACAATGAGCAGTTCTTC CASSSLTGGTNNEQFF
TRBJ2-1 TRBV9 - - TGTGCCAGCAGCGGGGGGACGCGGGGGCCGGAGCAGTTCTTC CASSGGTRGPEQFF
TRBJ2-1 TRBV28 - TRBD2 TGTGCCAGCAGCCCTACCCGGGTAGCGGGAGGTGTTGAGCAGTTCTTC CASSPTRVAGGVEQFF
TRBJ1-5 TRBV5-1 - - TGCGCCAGCAGCAGCGCGGGGGATCCGAATCAGCCCCAGCATTTT CASSSAGDPNQPQHF
TRBJ1-4 TRBV5-8 - - TGTGCCAGCAGCCGACGACAGACAACTAATGAAAAACTGTTTTTT CASSRRQTTNEKLFF
TRBJ2-2 TRBV5-8 - - TGTGCCAGCAGCTCTAGACAGGTCGGATTTCTCGGGGAGCTGTTTTTT CASSSRQVGFLGELFF
TRBJ2-4 TRBV27 medium-sized TRBD2 TGTGCCAGCAGTCTTAACCCGTCCGATAGCGGGAAGGAGTACTTC CASSLNPSDSGKEYF
TRBJ2-3 TRBV11-3 - - TGTGCCAGCAGCTTATCGGAGGGCACAGATACGCAGTATTTT CASSLSEGTDTQYF
TRBJ2-3 TRBV9 - - TGTGCCAGCAGCTCCCGAGGGTTAGGCACAGATACGCAGTATTTT CASSSRGLGTDTQYF
TRBJ1-4 TRBV7-9 - - TGTGCCAGCAGCTTCTCTCGGACAGACCGTAATGAAAAACTGTTTTTT CASSFSRTDRNEKLFF
TRBJ1-5 TRBV7-9 - - TGTGCCAGCAGCTTGCAGGGTCGAAATCAGCCCCAGCATTTT CASSLQGRNQPQHF
TRBJ2-7 TRBV6-1 few TRBD2 TGTGCCAGCAGTGAATGGTTAGCGGGAGAAGGCGAGCAGTACTTC CASSEWLAGEGEQYF
TRBJ1-1 TRBV5-6 - - TGTGCCAGCAGCTTCCCAAAGCCCCCGGACAGACTGAACACTGAAGCTTTCTTT CASSFPKPPDRLNTEAFF
TRBJ2-6 TRBV2 - - TGTGCCACCGGACAGACCCACTCTGGGGCCAACGTCCTGACTTTC CATGQTHSGANVLTF
TRBJ1-1 TRBV27 - - TGTGCCAGCAGTTTAGAAGGGGCGCACACTGAAGCTTTCTTT CASSLEGAHTEAFF
TRBJ2-1 TRBV7-8 few - TGTGCCAGCAGCTTCTGGCTCATCCATGAGCAGTTCTTC CASSFWLIHEQFF
TRBJ2-1 TRBV2 - - TGTGCCAGCAGTGAAGTCAGCTCCTACAATGAGCAGTTCTTC CASSEVSSYNEQFF
TRBJ2-3 TRBV5-6 - - TGTGCCAGCAGCTTGGGACAGTATGCAGATACGCAGTATTTT CASSLGQYADTQYF
TRBJ1-3 TRBV2 - - TGTGCCAGCAGTGCCCGCACCAGGGCAGCGGGAAACACCATATATTTT CASSARTRAAGNTIYF
TRBJ1-3 TRBV7-9 few TRBD1 TGTGCCAGCAGCAACCCCACAGGGGTTAGTTCTGGGAACACCATATATTTT CASSNPTGVSSGNTIYF
TRBJ2-1 TRBV29-1 - TRBD2 TGCAGCGTTGAAGACCGAGCGGGAGTTCTAACCAACAATGAGCAGTTCTTC CSVEDRAGVLTNNEQFF
TRBJ1-3 TRBV21-1 - - TGTGCCAGCAGCATACCACGGGTTAGCTCTGGAAACACCATATATTTT CASSIPRVSSGNTIYF
TRBJ1-5 TRBV6-1 - - TGTGCCAGCCGGGAGACGTCAGTCAATCAGCCCCAGAATTTT CASRETSVNQPQNF
TRBJ2-1 TRBV7-2 - - TGTGCCAGCAGCCTTCGAGGGGGCTCCTACAATGAGCAGTTCTTC CASSLRGGSYNEQFF
TRBJ1-1 TRBV15 once TRBD1 TGTGCCACCAGCAGAGGGGACAGGGTGAACACTGAAGCTTTCTTT CATSRGDRVNTEAFF
TRBJ1-3 TRBV5-1 - - TGCGCCAGCAGCTTGAGCGGCAGATCCTCTGGAAACACCATATATTTT CASSLSGRSSGNTIYF
TRBJ2-1 TRBV4-3 - - TGCGCCAGCAGCCAAGCCAGGGCGGACATTAACAATGAGCAGTTCTTC CASSQARADINNEQFF
TRBJ1-3 TRBV7-3 - - TGTGCCAGCAGCTTAATGGGCCGAAGCTCTGGAAACACCATATATTTT CASSLMGRSSGNTIYF
TRBJ1-4 TRBV28 - TRBD1 TGTTCCAGCAGTGAAGACAGGGAAGAGGAAAAACTGTTTTTT CSSSEDREEEKLFF
TRBJ2-1 TRBV30 - TRBD2 TGTGCCTGGAGTCCCAAAGGGACTAGCATGCATGAGCAGTTCTTC CAWSPKGTSMHEQFF
TRBJ2-3 TRBV6-5 - - TGTGCCAGCACCCGGCGGGGTATCACAGATACGCAGTATTTT CASTRRGITDTQYF
TRBJ2-1 TRBV7-2 - TRBD1 TGTGCCAGCAGCTTGAGAGGGACAGCTAGCTCCTACAATGAGCAGTTCTTC CASSLRGTASSYNEQFF
TRBJ2-2 TRBV29-1 - - TGCAGCGTCTACACGGACAGGAACACCGGGGAGCTGTTTTTT CSVYTDRNTGELFF
TRBJ2-7 TRBV4-1 - TRBD1 TGCGCCAGCAGCCAGACGGACAGGGCAAGAACCCCCTACGAGCAGTACTTC CASSQTDRARTPYEQYF
TRBJ2-5 TRBV25-1 - - TGTGCCAGCAGTCACCTAGGACAGCAAGAGACCCAGTACTTC CASSHLGQQETQYF
TRBJ1-1 TRBV14 few TRBD1 TGTGCCAGCAGCCGTAGGACAGGGAGTTCTAACACTGAAGCTTTCTTT CASSRRTGSSNTEAFF
TRBJ1-2 TRBV30 - - TGTGCCTGGGACAGCCGAAACTATGGCTACACCTTC CAWDSRNYGYTF
TRBJ1-1 TRBV6-5 - - TGTGCCAGCAGGCTTCGGGGGTTAGACACTGAAGCTTTCTTT CASRLRGLDTEAFF
TRBJ2-1 TRBV21-1 - - TGTGCCACCCCAGAGGACAGGGGAATGGATGAGCAGTTCTTC CATPEDRGMDEQFF
TRBJ1-2 TRBV6-5 - - TGTGCCAGCAGTTACAGGGGAGGGGGGAAGGGCTACACCTTC CASSYRGGGKGYTF